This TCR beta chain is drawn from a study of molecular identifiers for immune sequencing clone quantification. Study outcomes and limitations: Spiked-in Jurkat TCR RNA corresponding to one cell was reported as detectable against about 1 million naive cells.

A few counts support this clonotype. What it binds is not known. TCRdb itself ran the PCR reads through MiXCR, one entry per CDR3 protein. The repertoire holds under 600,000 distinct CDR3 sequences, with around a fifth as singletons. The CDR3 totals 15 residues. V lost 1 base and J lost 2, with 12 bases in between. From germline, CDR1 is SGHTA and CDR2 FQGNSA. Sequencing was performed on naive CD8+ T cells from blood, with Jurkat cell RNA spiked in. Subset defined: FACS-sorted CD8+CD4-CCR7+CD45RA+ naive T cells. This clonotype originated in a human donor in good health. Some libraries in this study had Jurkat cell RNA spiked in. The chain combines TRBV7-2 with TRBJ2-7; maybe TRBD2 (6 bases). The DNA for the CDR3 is TGTGCCAGCAGCTTAGGGCAGCGGGCACCCTACGAGCAGTACTTC. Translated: CASSLGQRAPYEQYF.